Below, 22 T cell receptor beta chains from the same sample are listed, as sequenced in a study of cytomegalovirus exposure and HLA in healthy donors. The PCR made use of 60 Vbeta and 13 Jbeta primers. The table came from immunoSEQ multiplex PCR; TCRdb's copy has only in-frame clones and leaves some out. The table has roughly 160,000 clones, 80% seen once. The material sequenced was PBMCs. These receptors originate from a woman aged 45 to 65 in good health and CMV-seronegative.

J is TRBJ2-7 and V is TRBV7-2; TRBD2 matches at 13 bases. J lost 3 bases, V lost 5 bases, and 13 bases had no gene match. Per the germline V gene, CDR1 is SGHTA and CDR2 is FQGNSA. This CDR3 contains 18 residues. The CDR3 DNA sequence: TGTGCCAGCAGCATAAGGACTAGCGGGAGAGGCGGCGGCTACGAGCAGTACTTC. Residues: CASSIRTSGRGGGYEQYF.

With regard to this clone: One end of the junction does not line up with germline, which may come from a read error. Other DNA sequences in this specimen translate into the identical CDR3. The chain couples TRBV28 to TRBJ2-3; possible D gene TRBD2, 6 bases. This CDR3 comprises 17 residues. CDR1 and CDR2 from the germline V gene are MDHEN and SYDVKM. This CDR3 is CASSLRFRREKEDTQYF. The CDR3 bases are TGTGCTAGCAGTTTAAGGTTTAGGAGGGAGAAAGAGGATACGCAGTATTTT.

The chain has TRBV27 and TRBJ2-7; the match to TRBD1 covers 11 bases. In germline, CDR1 is MNHEY, CDR2 SMNVEV (reference sequence). The CDR3 has 14 amino acids. J was trimmed by 2 bases and V by 7 bases; bases with no gene match: 4. Written as DNA, the CDR3 is TGTGCCAGCACCTGGACAGGGGGCGCCTACGAGCAGTACTTC. Residues: CASTWTGGAYEQYF.

The gene calls are TRBV4-3 and TRBJ1-5; TRBD1 aligns across 12 bases. The CDR3 is 19 amino acids. From germline, CDR1 is LGHNA and CDR2 YSLEER. V lost 1 base and J lost 10; bases outside the gene matches: 17. In DNA form, the CDR3 reads TGCGCCAGCAGCCAAGGGTGGGACAGGGGGCAATCAGCGATCAGCCCCCAGCATTTT. It is translated as CASSQGWDRGQSAISPQHF.

Concerning this clone itself: At one end, the junction sequence differs from germline, possibly due to a read error. The rearrangement uses TRBV6-1 and TRBJ2-7, with a possible D match to TRBD2 (6 bases). The CDR3 is 16 amino acids. Germline V gene lookup returns CDR1 MNHNS and CDR2 SASEGT. The CDR3 coding sequence is TGTGCCAGCAGTCAAGCCCGTGTGGGAGGAGCCGACGAGCAGTACTTC. Its translation: CASSQARVGGADEQYF.

This clone was observed a handful of times. This chain links TRBV5-4 with TRBJ1-4, with 7 bases aligning to TRBD1. The germline CDR1 and CDR2 sequences are SGHNT and YYREEE (reference sequence). This CDR3 contains 15 residues. V was clipped by 2 bases and J by 5 bases; unmatched bases: 6. The CDR3 loop reads CASSLNAGGNEKLFF. In DNA, the CDR3 is TGTGCCAGCAGCTTAAACGCAGGGGGAAATGAAAAACTGTTTTTT.

The chain couples TRBV4-2 to TRBJ2-1; TRBD2 matches at 12 bases. The CDR3 is made up of 17 amino acids. The germline V gene encodes CDR1 LGHNA and CDR2 YNFKEQ. Trimming at V came to 2 bases and at J to 7 bases, leaving 9 bases not matched to a gene. Written as DNA, the CDR3 is TGTGCCAGCAGCCAAAGGTTGGCTAGCGGGAGGGCAAATGAGCAGTTCTTC. It yields the protein CASSQRLASGRANEQFF.

V usage is TRBV7-9 and J usage is TRBJ1-6, with D possibly TRBD1 on 6 matching bases. Trimming left V 7 bases short and J 8 bases short, with 21 bases between. Germline V gene data show CDR1 as SEHNR and CDR2 as FQNEAQ (reference sequence). This CDR3 has 16 amino acids. The CDR3, as DNA: TGTGCCAGCACCCGTGCTCTGGGAGGGGGAGATTCACCCCTCCACTTT. Encoded protein: CASTRALGGGDSPLHF.

The rearrangement uses TRBV6-1 and TRBJ2-3; D might be TRBD2 (8 bases). Trimming stripped 10 bases from V and 6 bases from J, with 23 bases between. CDR1 is MNHNS, CDR2 SASEGT, per germline. The CDR3 has 15 residues. The DNA for the CDR3 is TGTGCCAACGCTCCCGGGAGGGGGCTAGGGGATACGCAGTATTTT. Translation: CANAPGRGLGDTQYF.

The genes are TRBV5-4 and TRBJ2-3, with TRBD1 identical over 7 bases. Germline V gene sequence: CDR1 SGHNT, CDR2 YYREEE (reference sequence). J was trimmed by 4 bases and V by 4 bases; bases with no gene match: 3. The CDR3 contains 13 residues. Here the CDR3 DNA reads TGTGCCAGCAGCGGGACAGCCTCAGATACGCAGTATTTT. Translated, it gives CASSGTASDTQYF. The full variable domain, its missing parts supplied by reference TRBV5-4 and TRBJ2-3, is ETGVTQSPTHLIKTRGQQVTLRCSSQSGHNTVSWYQQALGQGPQFIFQYYREEENGRGNFPPRFSGLQFPNYSSELNVNALELDDSALYLCASSGTASDTQYFGPGTRLTVL.

This chain links TRBV5-1 with TRBJ2-7, with 7 bases lining up with TRBD2. This CDR3 spans 12 amino acids. The V and J ends lost 6 bases and 7 bases, in that order; junction bases with no gene match: 7. Germline V lookup: CDR1 SGHRS, CDR2 YFSETQ. The CDR3 DNA follows: TGCGCCAGCACCCGGGGTAGCGGGGAGCAGTACTTC. Protein product: CASTRGSGEQYF. The entire variable domain, with the rest obtained from reference TRBV5-1 and TRBJ2-7, is as follows: KAGVTQTPRYLIKTRGQQVTLSCSPISGHRSVSWYQQTPGQGLQFLFEYFSETQRNKGNFPGRFSGRQFSNSRSEMNVSTLELGDSALYLCASTRGSGEQYFGPGTRLTVT.

This sequence joins TRBV10-3 and TRBJ1-2; 12 nucleotides align to TRBD1. V trimming: 7 bases; J trimming: 7 bases; junction bases outside the gene matches: 4. This CDR3 has 13 amino acids. Germline assignment: CDR1 ENHRY and CDR2 SYGVKD. Written as DNA, the CDR3 is TGTGCCATCACGGGACAGGGGGCTGGTGGCTACACCTTC. As protein: CAITGQGAGGYTF.

The rearrangement links TRBV4-3 to TRBJ1-4; D may be TRBD1 (6 bases). This CDR3 has 14 amino acids. V gave up 2 bases and J gave up 11 bases, with 15 bases separating them. CDR1 LGHNA and CDR2 YSLEER come from the germline V gene. The CDR3 reads CASSQNRVGPKLFF. CDR3 DNA: TGCGCCAGCAGCCAAAACAGGGTGGGGCCTAAACTGTTTTTT.

V is TRBV5-8 and J is TRBJ2-3, with TRBD2 matching over 10 bases. This CDR3 spans 15 amino acids. The germline V gene encodes CDR1 SGHTS and CDR2 YDEGEE. Germline trimming cut 0 bases from V and 3 bases from J; bases unmatched to any gene: 1. The CDR3 spells CASSLGTSGTDTQYF. CDR3 in DNA: TGTGCCAGCAGCTTGGGGACTAGCGGTACAGATACGCAGTATTTT.

This chain uses TRBV4-3 with TRBJ2-4; 10 positions agree with TRBD1. Germline CDR1 reads LGHNA; CDR2 reads YSLEER. J gave up 1 base and V 4 bases, and 1 base lay outside the gene matches. The CDR3 sequence is 15 residues long. In DNA, the CDR3 is TGCGCCAGCAGCCTGGGACAGGGGGCCAAAAACATTCAGTACTTC. This translates into CASSLGQGAKNIQYF.

V usage is TRBV5-6 and J usage is TRBJ2-3, with a weak D call TRBD2 (6 bases). V was trimmed by 4 bases and J by 4 bases, leaving 13 bases between them. The CDR3 has 14 amino acids. Germline assignment: CDR1 SGHDT and CDR2 YYEEEE. CDR3 DNA sequence: TGTGCCAGCAGCCTGATCGGGGGTCCAGATACGCAGTATTTT. This gives the protein CASSLIGGPDTQYF.

V gene TRBV5-4 combines with J gene TRBJ2-3; D is possibly TRBD1 (5 bases). This CDR3 contains 13 residues. Germline CDR1 reads SGHNT; CDR2 reads YYREEE (reference sequence). The germline V and J ends were trimmed by 2 bases and 3 bases, with 7 bases remaining between them. CDR3 DNA sequence: TGTGCCAGCAGCTTTTCAGGGACAGATACGCAGTATTTT. Translating gives CASSFSGTDTQYF.

The chain employs TRBV19 and TRBJ1-2, with TRBD1 as a possible D gene (5 bases). Trimming stripped 6 bases from V and 4 bases from J, with 12 bases between. Germline CDR1 and CDR2: LNHDA and SQIVND (reference sequence). The CDR3 has 13 amino acids. CDR3 protein: CASRAGQVYGYTF. The CDR3 DNA reads TGTGCCAGTAGGGCGGGGCAGGTCTATGGCTACACCTTC.

A single count supports this clone. J is TRBJ2-5 and V is TRBV4-3; 15 bases line up with TRBD2. The J call could be wrong; TRBJ2-7 is a better fit for the DNA end. CDR3 length: 16 amino acids. In germline, CDR1 is LGHNA, CDR2 YSLEER. CDR3 amino acids: CASSQGLAGGWNEQYF. Here the CDR3 DNA reads TGCGCCAGCAGCCAGGGACTAGCGGGGGGTTGGAACGAGCAGTACTTC.

In nucleotides, the CDR3 is TGTGCCAGCAGCTTAGGTGGCAGGGCCGGAGAGACCCAGTACTTC. This encodes CASSLGGRAGETQYF. The rearrangement links TRBV11-2 to TRBJ2-5, with D perhaps TRBD1 (5 bases). This CDR3 comprises 15 residues. Trimming cost V 1 base and J 4 bases, with 13 bases left between them. The germline CDR1 and CDR2 sequences are SGHAT and FQNNGV.

This clone turned up a few times. The CDR3 DNA reads TGTGCCAGCAGCCACCAGCGGGGTCGCTCCTACAATGAGCAGTTCTTC. Amino acids: CASSHQRGRSYNEQFF. This chain connects TRBV7-9 to TRBJ2-1; 7 nucleotides agree with TRBD2. The CDR3 covers 16 residues. V lost 5 bases and J lost 0; bases outside the gene matches: 7. Germline V gene data show CDR1 as SEHNR and CDR2 as FQNEAQ (reference sequence).

J is TRBJ2-7 and V is TRBV12-5; tentatively, D is TRBD1 (6 bases). Germline-derived CDR1 and CDR2 are LGHNT and FRNRAP. The CDR3 runs 13 residues. V lost 2 bases and J lost 5, with 10 bases in between. The CDR3 nucleotides are TGTGCTAGTGGTTTGACAGGGTTCGACGAGCAGTACTTC. Its translation is CASGLTGFDEQYF.